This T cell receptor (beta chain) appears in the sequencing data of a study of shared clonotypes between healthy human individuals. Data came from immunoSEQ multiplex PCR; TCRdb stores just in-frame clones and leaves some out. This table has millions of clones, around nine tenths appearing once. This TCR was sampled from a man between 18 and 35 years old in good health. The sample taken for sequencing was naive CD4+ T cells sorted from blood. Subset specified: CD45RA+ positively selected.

In DNA form, the CDR3 reads TGTGCCAGCTCATCTCAAGCAAATTCCTATGGCTACACCTTC. The encoded protein is CASSSQANSYGYTF. The gene calls are TRBV18 and TRBJ1-2; D unresolved. This CDR3 has 14 residues. The germline gives CDR1 KGHSH, CDR2 LQKENI. V lost 5 bases and J lost 4, with 14 bases in between.